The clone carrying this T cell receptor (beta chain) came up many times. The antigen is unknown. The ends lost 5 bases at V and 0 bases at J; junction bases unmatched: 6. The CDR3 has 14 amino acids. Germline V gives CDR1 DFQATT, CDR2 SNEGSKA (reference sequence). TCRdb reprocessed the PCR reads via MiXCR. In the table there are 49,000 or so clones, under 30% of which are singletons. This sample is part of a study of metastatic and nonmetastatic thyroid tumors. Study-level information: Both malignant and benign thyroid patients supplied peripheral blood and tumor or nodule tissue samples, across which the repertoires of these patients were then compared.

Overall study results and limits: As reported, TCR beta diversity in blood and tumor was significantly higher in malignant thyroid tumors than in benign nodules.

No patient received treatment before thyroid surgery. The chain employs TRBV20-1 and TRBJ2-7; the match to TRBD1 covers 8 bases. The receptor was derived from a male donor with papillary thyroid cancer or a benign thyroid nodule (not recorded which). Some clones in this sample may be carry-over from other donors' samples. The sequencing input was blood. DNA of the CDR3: TGCAGTGCTCCAAGGGACAGGAGCTCCTACGAGCAGTACTTC. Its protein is CSAPRDRSSYEQYF.